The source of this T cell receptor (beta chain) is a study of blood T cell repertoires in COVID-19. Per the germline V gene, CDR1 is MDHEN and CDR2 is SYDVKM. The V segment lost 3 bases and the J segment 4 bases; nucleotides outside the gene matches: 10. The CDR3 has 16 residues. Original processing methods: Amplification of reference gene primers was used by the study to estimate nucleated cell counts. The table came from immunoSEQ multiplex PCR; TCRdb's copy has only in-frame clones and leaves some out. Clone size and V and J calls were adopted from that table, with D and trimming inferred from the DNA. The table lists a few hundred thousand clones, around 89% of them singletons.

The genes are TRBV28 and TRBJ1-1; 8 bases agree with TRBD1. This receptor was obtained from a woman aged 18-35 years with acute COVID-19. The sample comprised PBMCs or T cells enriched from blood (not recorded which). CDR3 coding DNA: TGTGCCAGCAGTTTGACAGGGGTAGGTGAGGGCACTGAAGCTTTCTTT. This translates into CASSLTGVGEGTEAFF.